Shown below are 20 T cell receptor beta chains from a single sample sequenced in a study of response to subunit inactivated influenza vaccine. One entry per CDR3 protein, called by TCRdb with MiXCR from the RT-PCR reads. The repertoire holds about 800,000 distinct CDR3 sequences, around 20% seen once, with roughly a tenth in the top ten. Sequencing used PBMCs from blood, obtained approximately 5 days after vaccination. These receptors all come from a man aged 50 to 60 who received an inactivated influenza vaccine.

This sequence joins TRBV20-1 and TRBJ1-4; weak D call: TRBD1 (5 bases). Germline CDR1 DFQATT, CDR2 SNEGSKA (reference sequence). Trimming cost V 5 bases and J 5 bases, with 9 bases left between them. The CDR3 has 12 amino acids. The CDR3 protein is CSAHNRNEKLFF. DNA for the CDR3: TGCAGTGCTCATAACAGGAATGAAAAACTGTTTTTT.

This chain connects TRBV28 to TRBJ1-5, with 7 positions matching TRBD1. The CDR3 extends over 13 amino acids. The germline gives CDR1 MDHEN, CDR2 SYDVKM. V gave up 6 bases and J gave up 10 bases; unmatched junction bases: 9. Here the CDR3 DNA reads TGTGCCAGCAGAAGACAGGGCCCAAGTCCCCAGCATTTT. This gives the protein CASRRQGPSPQHF.

This clonotype was counted a few times. The chain combines TRBV5-1 with TRBJ1-2; tentatively, D is TRBD1 (6 bases). CDR3 length: 14 amino acids. CDR1 is SGHRS and CDR2 is YFSETQ in the germline V gene. V lost 4 bases and J 6 bases, leaving 16 bases between the germline ends. The CDR3 DNA sequence: TGCGCCAGCAGCAGAGTGGGGGCTTTGAATGGCTACACCTTC. Translating gives CASSRVGALNGYTF.

The rearrangement links TRBV2 to TRBJ2-3, with 7 nucleotides matching TRBD1. This CDR3 contains 16 residues. V shed 2 bases, J shed 0 bases, and the junction held 5 bases outside the gene matches. Germline loops: CDR1 SNHLY, CDR2 FYNNEI. The CDR3 loop is CASSEPTGQSTDTQYF. CDR3 sequence (DNA): TGTGCCAGCAGTGAACCCACGGGACAGAGCACAGATACGCAGTATTTT.

This clonotype was seen a single time. The CDR3 protein is CASSLLAAWEQYF. The CDR3 DNA reads as TGTGCCAGCAGCTTATTGGCAGCATGGGAGCAGTACTTC. The rearrangement links TRBV7-8 to TRBJ2-7; D is ambiguous. V gave up 2 bases and J gave up 7 bases, with 12 bases separating them. Germline V gene lookup returns CDR1 SGHVS and CDR2 FQNEAQ. This CDR3 spans 13 amino acids.

The gene calls are TRBV20-1 and TRBJ2-7, with TRBD1 as a possible D gene (6 bases). V shed 1 base and J shed 2 bases, with 9 bases lying between them. From germline, CDR1 is DFQATT and CDR2 SNEGSKA (reference sequence). The CDR3 is 13 residues long. For the CDR3, the DNA is TGCAGTGCTAGAGCGGACAGAGCCTACGAGCAGTACTTC. Translated, it gives CSARADRAYEQYF.

This clonotype was recorded a few times. CDR3 region: CASREHTSTGAQGYTF. The CDR3 nucleotides read TGTGCCAGCAGAGAACATACCTCCACAGGGGCGCAAGGCTACACCTTC. The V and J genes are TRBV6-1 and TRBJ1-2, with 7 bases fitting TRBD1. There are 16 residues in the CDR3. V lost 6 bases and J lost 8; bases outside the gene matches: 18. The germline V gene has CDR1 MNHNS and CDR2 SASEGT.

The gene calls are TRBV4-2 and TRBJ2-5, with D tentatively TRBD1 (5 bases). Deletions cut 4 bases from V and 3 bases from J, with 15 bases between. Germline V gene data show CDR1 as LGHNA and CDR2 as YNFKEQ. The CDR3 is 15 residues long. Here the CDR3 DNA reads TGTGCCAGCAGCCTCCAGGCAGGGCCCGAAGAGACCCAGTACTTC. This sequence encodes CASSLQAGPEETQYF.

This clonotype was seen a handful of times. The genes are TRBV28 and TRBJ1-5; the D is unclear. CDR1 and CDR2 (germline): MDHEN, SYDVKM. This CDR3 spans 19 amino acids. Trimming stripped 1 base from V and 5 bases from J, with 24 bases between. The CDR3 region has the DNA TGTGCCAGCAGTTTATCACTAGGGATCGGTTCTTTATACGATCAGCCCCAGCATTTT. Translated: CASSLSLGIGSLYDQPQHF. Combining the CDR3 with reference TRBV28 and TRBJ1-5 gives the whole variable domain DVKVTQSSRYLVKRTGEKVFLECVQDMDHENMFWYRQDPGLGLRLIYFSYDVKMKEKGDIPEGYSVSREKKERFSLILESASTNQTSMYLCASSLSLGIGSLYDQPQHFGDGTRLSIL.

About this clonotype: With a much larger clone just one base away, this may be a read error. The rearrangement uses TRBV4-1 and TRBJ1-5; unclear D gene. CDR3 length: 13 amino acids. V was shortened by 1 base and J by 5 bases, with 6 bases between the two germline ends. Per germline, CDR1 MGHRA and CDR2 YSYEKL. The CDR3 sequence is CASSQVIDQPQHF. The CDR3 region has the DNA TGCGCCAGCAGCCAAGTAATCGATCAGCCCCAGCATTTT.

The table lists this clonotype with many counts. This chain links TRBV24-1 with TRBJ2-1, with D maybe TRBD2 (6 bases). The V end was cut by 3 bases, the J end by 7 bases, with 18 bases between. The CDR3 extends over 16 amino acids. From germline, CDR1 is KGHDR and CDR2 SFDVKD. CDR3 in amino acids: CATSDGLGPGRNEQFF. Here the CDR3 DNA reads TGTGCCACCAGTGATGGACTCGGTCCTGGGAGGAATGAGCAGTTCTTC.

Comments on this clonotype: One end of the junction does not line up with germline, which may come from a read error. The chain recombines TRBV12-3 or TRBV12-4 with TRBJ1-2; 7 positions match TRBD1. The CDR3 totals 11 residues. CDR3 in amino acids: CASSWWGQTFF. CDR3 sequence (DNA): TGTGCCAGCAGTTGGTGGGGACAGACTTTCTTC.

There are a few counts of this clonotype. The V call is TRBV6-1, the J call TRBJ1-6; 10 bases align to TRBD1. The germline gives CDR1 MNHNS, CDR2 SASEGT. This CDR3 has 15 amino acids. V was pared by 3 bases and J by 5 bases, with 1 base of the junction left unmatched. The CDR3 here is CASSETGGHNSPLHF. CDR3 coding DNA: TGTGCCAGCAGTGAGACAGGGGGCCATAATTCACCCCTCCACTTT.

This chain joins TRBV10-3 and TRBJ2-7; 7 bases map to TRBD1. V lost 6 bases, J lost 1 base, and 6 bases stayed unmatched. The V gene's germline CDR1 is ENHRY and CDR2 SYGVKD. The CDR3 spans 14 residues. For the CDR3, the DNA is TGTGCCATCAGGGAGACAGGGCAATCCTACGAGCAGTACTTC. Translation: CAIRETGQSYEQYF.

This clonotype has only a few counts. The chain combines TRBV19 with TRBJ1-1; no firm D call. Germline V gene lookup returns CDR1 LNHDA and CDR2 SQIVND (reference sequence). The CDR3 is made up of 11 amino acids. V lost 9 bases to trimming and J lost 4 bases, with 9 bases between them. CDR3 region: CASGWATEAFF. The CDR3 nucleotides are TGTGCCAGCGGGTGGGCCACTGAAGCTTTCTTT.

This clonotype was counted a few times. V gene TRBV12-3 or TRBV12-4 combines with J gene TRBJ1-1; D is unresolved. V gave up 3 bases and J gave up 3 bases, with 11 bases separating them. This CDR3 has 14 amino acids. CDR3 nucleotide sequence: TGTGCCAGCAGTTTTGACCGCGGGGACACTGAAGCTTTCTTT. Translation: CASSFDRGDTEAFF.

The CDR3 DNA reads TGTGCCAGCAGTTTACTGGCCTCTGCAACTAATGGCTACACCTTC. Its translation: CASSLLASATNGYTF. V usage is TRBV28 and J usage is TRBJ1-2; D gene unclear. This CDR3 contains 15 residues. With 2 bases removed from V and 6 bases from J, the gap between germline ends came to 16 bases. Germline loops: CDR1 MDHEN, CDR2 SYDVKM.

The rearrangement joins TRBV5-5 to TRBJ2-4; D is uncertain. The CDR3 length is 14 residues. Trimming took 2 bases from V and 4 from J, leaving 10 bases between them. Germline CDR1 SGHKS, CDR2 YYEKEE (reference sequence). The CDR3 loop is CASSFPERKNIQYF. CDR3 nucleotides: TGTGCCAGCAGCTTTCCCGAGAGAAAAAACATTCAGTACTTC. The whole variable domain, remainder taken from reference TRBV5-5 and TRBJ2-4, is DAGVTQSPTHLIKTRGQQVTLRCSPISGHKSVSWYQQVLGQGPQFIFQYYEKEERGRGNFPDRFSARQFPNYSSELNVNALLLGDSALYLCASSFPERKNIQYFGAGTRLSVL.

This clonotype appeared a few times. DNA of the CDR3: TGTGCCAGCCGCAGGGGGCAGGAGGTAGATACGCAGTATTTT. The encoded protein is CASRRGQEVDTQYF. The chain employs TRBV11-2 and TRBJ2-3; 8 bases are a match to TRBD1. The CDR3 runs to 14 residues. V shed 8 bases and J 5 bases; nucleotides not matched to a gene: 9. Germline CDR1 and CDR2: SGHAT and FQNNGV.

The rearrangement links TRBV20-1 to TRBJ2-7; D is perhaps TRBD1 (6 bases). The CDR3 runs 15 residues. V dropped 3 bases and J dropped 2 bases, with 17 bases sitting between them. CDR1 and CDR2 (germline): DFQATT, SNEGSKA (reference sequence). The CDR3 DNA reads TGCAGTGCTAGCTCTGGCAGGGGTTGGGCCTACGAGCAGTACTTC. It codes for CSASSGRGWAYEQYF.